The 31 T cell receptor beta chains given below trace back to one sample, sequenced in a study of OX40 agonist ivuxolimab in advanced cancers. This table comes from immunoSEQ multiplex PCR, and its TCRdb copy is limited to in-frame clones, with some not included. The sample records under 95,000 clones, 86% being singletons. Here the sequenced sample was CD4+ or CD8+ T cells sorted from blood, taken in a trial of the OX40 agonist ivuxolimab. These receptor sequences come from an adult with an advanced solid tumor such as melanoma, head and neck, liver or kidney cancer.

This sequence joins TRBV6-6 and TRBJ1-1; D is uncertain. Germline V gene sequence: CDR1 MNHNY, CDR2 SVGAGI (reference sequence). The CDR3 length is 10 residues. The V and J ends lost 6 bases and 7 bases respectively, with 6 bases between them. CDR3 sequence: CASRDLEAFF. The DNA of the CDR3 is TGTGCCAGCAGGGATCTTGAAGCTTTCTTT.

J is TRBJ1-2 and V is TRBV30, with no clear D. Per the germline V gene, CDR1 is GTSNPN and CDR2 is SVGIG (reference sequence). The CDR3 covers 16 residues. V lost 4 bases to trimming and J lost 4 bases, with 22 bases between them. The CDR3 DNA is TGTGCCTGGATCTCTTATGGACGCTCTGCGGGCTATGGCTACACCTTC. Translated: CAWISYGRSAGYGYTF.

The chain uses TRBV19 and TRBJ1-4; no clear D. The CDR3 is 15 residues long. V shed 0 bases and J shed 5 bases, with 10 bases lying between them. Germline loops: CDR1 LNHDA, CDR2 SQIVND (reference sequence). The CDR3 coding sequence is TGTGCCAGTAGTATAGAAGACGTCGGGAATGAAAAACTGTTTTTT. It codes for CASSIEDVGNEKLFF.

Concerning this clone: Distinct nucleotide sequences in the sample also encode this CDR3. The chain couples TRBV9 to TRBJ2-7, with 11 bases fitting TRBD2. Germline trimming cut 0 bases from V and 5 bases from J; bases unmatched to any gene: 10. Germline V gene lookup returns CDR1 SGDLS and CDR2 YYNGEE. The CDR3 is 17 amino acids. In DNA, the CDR3 is TGTGCCAGCAGCGTAGACGGACTAGCGGGCGGTGGAAACGAGCAGTACTTC. Encoded protein: CASSVDGLAGGGNEQYF.

This sequence joins TRBV19 and TRBJ1-1, with unresolved D. The CDR3 is 13 residues long. V was pared by 7 bases and J by 1 base, with 10 bases between. Germline V CDR1 and CDR2: LNHDA, SQIVND (reference sequence). The CDR3 sequence is CASKPNKNTEAFF. DNA of the CDR3: TGTGCCAGTAAACCAAACAAGAACACTGAAGCTTTCTTT.

This clone was picked up one time. The chain couples TRBV6-5 to TRBJ2-1; possible D gene TRBD2, 6 bases. The CDR3 spans 15 residues. Germline loops: CDR1 MNHEY, CDR2 SVGAGI. Deletions cut 5 bases from V and 0 bases from J, with 11 bases between. The DNA of the CDR3 is TGTGCCAGCAGTAGTAGCGGTACCTCCTACAATGAGCAGTTCTTC. Protein: CASSSSGTSYNEQFF.

CDR3 sequence: CASSIRSTTNEKLFF. The CDR3 DNA is TGTGCCAGTAGTATTAGGAGTACAACTAATGAAAAACTGTTTTTT. The rearrangement joins TRBV19 to TRBJ1-4; unclear D gene. The germline CDR1 and CDR2 sequences are LNHDA and SQIVND (reference sequence). The germline V and J ends were trimmed by 3 bases and 0 bases, with 8 bases remaining between them. The CDR3 runs to 15 residues.

The genes are TRBV11-2 and TRBJ1-2; TRBD1 matches 9 bases. Unmatched junction bases numbered 12, after V lost 1 base and J lost 3 bases. The V gene's germline CDR1 is SGHAT and CDR2 FQNNGV. The CDR3 extends over 18 amino acids. CDR3 nucleotide sequence: TGTGCCAGCAGCTTAGCTTTTCCAGATACAGGGGGCGACTATGGCTACACCTTC. It yields the protein CASSLAFPDTGGDYGYTF.

This clone was detected only once. V is TRBV5-1 and J is TRBJ2-1, with 7 bases aligning to TRBD2. The CDR3 totals 16 residues. Germline V lookup: CDR1 SGHRS, CDR2 YFSETQ. The trim removed 3 bases at V and 7 bases at J, leaving 13 bases unmatched. The CDR3 DNA follows: TGCGCCAGCAGCTCTGGGACTATCCGGATGGGAAATGAGCAGTTCTTC. Amino acid sequence: CASSSGTIRMGNEQFF.

The CDR3 protein is CASSFGDRGRGTEAFF. The CDR3 DNA reads as TGTGCCAGCAGCTTCGGGGACAGGGGGCGAGGGACTGAAGCTTTCTTT. The chain recombines TRBV5-6 with TRBJ1-1; 12 positions agree with TRBD1. Germline-derived CDR1 and CDR2 are SGHDT and YYEEEE. J lost 5 bases, V lost 2 bases, and 7 bases had no gene match. The CDR3 totals 16 residues.

The chain carries TRBV6-5 and TRBJ1-5, with TRBD1 matching 8 bases. The CDR3 contains 15 residues. Germline loops: CDR1 MNHEY, CDR2 SVGAGI. V trimming: 0 bases; J trimming: 7 bases; junction bases outside the gene matches: 5. CDR3 in amino acids: CASSYSGQGRQPQHF. For the CDR3, the DNA is TGTGCCAGCAGTTACTCCGGACAGGGCAGGCAGCCCCAGCATTTT.

The chain carries TRBV13 and TRBJ2-7; perhaps TRBD1 as D (6 bases). Germline CDR1 is PRHDT and CDR2 is FYEKMQ (reference sequence). There are 16 residues in the CDR3. V was shortened by 5 bases and J by 0 bases, with 17 bases between the two germline ends. The CDR3 sequence is CASSPTWTASSYEQYF. CDR3 sequence (DNA): TGTGCCAGCAGCCCGACCTGGACAGCGTCCTCCTACGAGCAGTACTTC. Together with reference TRBV13 and TRBJ2-7, the CDR3 gives the full variable domain: AAGVIQSPRHLIKEKRETATLKCYPIPRHDTVYWYQQGPGQDPQFLISFYEKMQSDKGSIPDRFSAQQFSDYHSELNMSSLELGDSALYFCASSPTWTASSYEQYFGPGTRLTVT.

The V gene is TRBV6-6, the J gene TRBJ2-5; D gene uncertain. Germline V lookup: CDR1 MNHNY, CDR2 SVGAGI (reference sequence). The CDR3 covers 12 residues. Trimming stripped 10 bases from V and 1 base from J, with 10 bases between. The CDR3 DNA follows: TGTGCCACCCGGAGACCCCAAGAGACCCAGTACTTC. Encoded protein: CATRRPQETQYF.

The table lists this clone with a count of one. Its ends do not fully match the called genes, so a read error is possible. The chain recombines TRBV5-4 with TRBJ2-7, with 7 bases lining up with TRBD1. CDR1 and CDR2 (germline): SGHNT, YYREEE (reference sequence). The CDR3 runs 17 residues. CDR3 in amino acids: CASTVGLTGTASHEQYF. The CDR3 coding sequence is TGTGCCAGTACGGTGGGGCTGACCGGGACAGCCTCCCACGAGCAGTACTTC.

J is TRBJ2-7 and V is TRBV7-2; D is unclear. Trimming took off 5 bases at V and 5 bases at J, with 10 bases between the two ends. The CDR3 runs 12 residues. From germline, CDR1 is SGHTA and CDR2 FQGNSA. The CDR3 region is CASSPTFHEQYF. CDR3 in DNA: TGTGCCAGCAGCCCAACCTTCCACGAGCAGTACTTC.

J is TRBJ1-2 and V is TRBV19; D is unresolved. The CDR3 is 13 residues long. Trimming cost V 6 bases and J 5 bases, with 13 bases left between them. Germline CDR1 reads LNHDA; CDR2 reads SQIVND (reference sequence). The CDR3 nucleotides are TGTGCCAGTAGCTTAACAGCGATATATGGCTACACCTTC. Its translation: CASSLTAIYGYTF.

The chain is built from TRBV5-6 and TRBJ1-2, with D possibly TRBD1 on 5 matching bases. This CDR3 comprises 15 residues. V was shortened by 0 bases and J by 0 bases, with 9 bases between the two germline ends. CDR1 SGHDT and CDR2 YYEEEE come from the germline V gene. Here the CDR3 reads CASSLGQKSNYGYTF. The DNA of the CDR3 is TGTGCCAGCAGCTTGGGACAGAAGTCTAACTATGGCTACACCTTC.

The chain combines TRBV30 with TRBJ2-7; D gene uncertain. V dropped 0 bases and J dropped 5 bases, with 8 bases sitting between them. CDR3 length equals 12 residues. The germline gives CDR1 GTSNPN, CDR2 SVGIG (reference sequence). DNA of the CDR3: TGTGCCTGGAGTGTACCCCCTGACGAGCAGTACTTC. Translating it yields CAWSVPPDEQYF.

The rearrangement uses TRBV9 and TRBJ2-1; TRBD2 matches 8 bases. J was trimmed by 5 bases and V by 3 bases; bases with no gene match: 10. CDR1 is SGDLS and CDR2 is YYNGEE in the germline V gene. This CDR3 has 16 amino acids. CDR3 sequence (DNA): TGTGCCAGCAGCGCCCGTTATAGCGGGGTGAACAATGAGCAGTTCTTC. Translated, it gives CASSARYSGVNNEQFF.

This clone was recorded once. The V and J genes are TRBV6-5 and TRBJ1-1, with D unresolved. V lost 2 bases and J 3 bases, leaving 13 bases between the germline ends. There are 15 residues in the CDR3. The germline gives CDR1 MNHEY, CDR2 SVGAGI. The CDR3, as DNA: TGTGCCAGCAGTTACCCCGGCCAGTTATACACTGAAGCTTTCTTT. It encodes CASSYPGQLYTEAFF.

This chain uses TRBV18 with TRBJ2-7; the D gene is possibly TRBD2 (6 bases). Per germline, CDR1 KGHSH and CDR2 LQKENI. V was shortened by 6 bases and J by 2 bases, with 17 bases between the two germline ends. This CDR3 is built from 15 residues. In nucleotides, the CDR3 is TGTGCCAGCTCCGGACCGGGGACTTACACCTACGAGCAGTACTTC. It codes for CASSGPGTYTYEQYF.

This chain uses TRBV5-8 with TRBJ2-1, with a tentative D call TRBD2 (7 bases). This CDR3 has 12 residues. Trimming cost V 4 bases and J 9 bases, with 11 bases left between them. Germline loops: CDR1 SGHTS, CDR2 YDEGEE. The CDR3 loop reads CASSRGAGEQFF. In nucleotides, the CDR3 is TGTGCCAGCAGCCGGGGGGCGGGTGAGCAGTTCTTC.

The chain carries TRBV25-1 and TRBJ2-1; a weak D match, TRBD2 (6 bases). Germline V lookup: CDR1 MGHDK, CDR2 SYGVNS. The V and J ends lost 6 bases and 4 bases respectively, with 13 bases between them. The CDR3 sequence is 14 residues long. CDR3 protein: CASRVAGPYNEQFF. CDR3 bases: TGTGCCAGCAGGGTGGCGGGACCGTACAATGAGCAGTTCTTC.

The V and J genes are TRBV5-6 and TRBJ1-1; D gene ambiguous. This CDR3 region has 16 residues. Germline V gene data show CDR1 as SGHDT and CDR2 as YYEEEE. With 4 bases removed from V and 0 bases from J, the gap between germline ends came to 16 bases. The CDR3 region is CASSPSFRVMNTEAFF. The CDR3 bases are TGTGCCAGCAGCCCATCCTTTAGGGTGATGAACACTGAAGCTTTCTTT. The full variable domain, in which reference TRBV5-6 and TRBJ1-1 provide the parts outside the CDR3, is DAGVTQSPTHLIKTRGQQVTLRCSPKSGHDTVSWYQQALGQGPQFIFQYYEEEERQRGNFPDRFSGHQFPNYSSELNVNALLLGDSALYLCASSPSFRVMNTEAFFGQGTRLTVV.

This clone occurred a few times. The CDR3 reads CSGRHNYGYTF. DNA for the CDR3: TGCAGTGGACGGCATAACTATGGCTACACCTTC. J is TRBJ1-2 and V is TRBV20-1; D is unresolved. The CDR3 contains 11 residues. Germline CDR1 and CDR2: DFQATT and SNEGSKA (reference sequence). Trimming pared 7 bases from V and 1 base from J, leaving 7 bases between.

This clone is a singleton in its sample. The V call is TRBV15, the J call TRBJ1-1, with D maybe TRBD1 (5 bases). This CDR3 has 18 residues. Trimming left V 5 bases short and J 0 bases short, with 22 bases between. The germline V gene has CDR1 LNHNV and CDR2 YYDKDF (reference sequence). Here the CDR3 DNA reads TGTGCCACCAGCGCCAGCTTCAGCGCCAGGGTCCTGAACACTGAAGCTTTCTTT. This encodes CATSASFSARVLNTEAFF.

CDR3 region: CASSPRSDTEAFF. Written as DNA, the CDR3 is TGTGCCAGCTCACCACGGTCCGACACTGAAGCTTTCTTT. This sequence joins TRBV18 and TRBJ1-1; D gene uncertain. Germline V gene lookup returns CDR1 KGHSH and CDR2 LQKENI. V was pared by 1 base and J by 3 bases, with 6 bases between. The CDR3 is 13 amino acids.

This clone was observed a single time. This chain joins TRBV29-1 and TRBJ1-4; D is undetermined. Germline V lookup: CDR1 SQVTM, CDR2 ANQGSEA. The CDR3 runs 13 residues. Trimming removed 4 bases at V and 0 bases at J, with 6 bases between. As DNA, the CDR3 is TGCAGCGTTGGGGGTGCAACTAATGAAAAACTGTTTTTT. It codes for CSVGGATNEKLFF.

The chain is built from TRBV19 and TRBJ1-3, with D hard to call. Germline V gives CDR1 LNHDA, CDR2 SQIVND (reference sequence). Deletions cut 7 bases from V and 4 bases from J, with 14 bases between. CDR3 length: 14 residues. The CDR3 nucleotides read TGTGCCAGTAATCGCGGATTTACGGGAAACACCATATATTTT. Translation gives CASNRGFTGNTIYF.

This rearrangement joins TRBV7-2 to TRBJ2-1, with D uncertain. Trimming stripped 2 bases from V and 2 bases from J, with 7 bases between. CDR1 and CDR2 from the germline V gene are SGHTA and FQGNSA. This CDR3 is 14 amino acids long. In DNA form, the CDR3 reads TGTGCCAGCAGCTTAAAGCACCCCTACAATGAGCAGTTCTTC. Translating it yields CASSLKHPYNEQFF.

This clone was counted between two and nine times. The V gene is TRBV7-9, the J gene TRBJ1-5; possible D gene TRBD1, 5 bases. V was pared by 1 base and J by 10 bases, with 5 bases between. CDR1 is SEHNR, CDR2 FQNEAQ, per germline (reference sequence). The CDR3 covers 11 residues. CDR3 nucleotides: TGTGCCAGCAGCTTAGGGGGCCCCCAGCATTTT. This sequence encodes CASSLGGPQHF.